Listed below are T cell receptor beta chains from one sample, sequenced in a study of technical replicates of blood from a handful of donors. Assay: immunoSEQ multiplex PCR; the TCRdb copy retains only in-frame clones and omits some. This sample has tens of thousands of clones, with around 92% found just once. Sequencing was done on a sample of T cells isolated from PBMCs. The receptors come from a human donor in good health. Each CDR3 is given with its conserved first and last residue. D genes are given only for firm matches. A clone size is listed for some rows: how often the clone was seen (once, few, many), or a class if it is expanded.

>NA|NA|TRBV7-9|TRBJ2-1
CASSKQGDEQFF
TGTGCCAGCAGCAAACAGGGCGATGAGCAGTTCTTC
>TRBD2|once|TRBV7-9|TRBJ2-1
CASSLDGTSPNEQFF
TGTGCCAGCAGCTTAGATGGGACTAGCCCTAATGAGCAGTTCTTC
>TRBD1|NA|TRBV28|TRBJ1-5
CASSLRVDRVDQPQHF
TGTGCCAGCAGTTTAAGGGTAGACAGGGTGGATCAGCCCCAGCATTTT
>TRBD1|NA|TRBV9|TRBJ1-1
CASSPRQGLPEAFF
TGTGCCAGCAGCCCGCGACAGGGTCTGCCTGAAGCTTTCTTT
>NA|NA|TRBV19|TRBJ1-1
CASTKGLNTEAFF
TGTGCCAGTACTAAGGGGTTGAACACTGAAGCTTTCTTT
>NA|NA|TRBV13|TRBJ2-3
CASSPRDSTFTDTQYF
TGTGCCAGCAGCCCCAGGGACTCGACCTTCACAGATACGCAGTATTTT
>TRBD2|NA|TRBV7-2|TRBJ2-5
CASSLTGLAGETQYF
TGTGCCAGCAGCTTAACCGGACTAGCGGGAGAGACCCAGTACTTC
>NA|NA|TRBV4-1|TRBJ2-7
CASSQEWQGPYEQYF
TGCGCCAGCAGCCAAGAATGGCAGGGCCCCTACGAGCAGTACTTC
>TRBD2|NA|TRBV7-8|TRBJ2-5
CASSSAGAGETQYF
TGTGCCAGCAGCTCAGCGGGAGCTGGCGAGACCCAGTACTTC
>NA|NA|TRBV6-4|TRBJ1-2
CASSAAGQGSGYTF
TGTGCCAGCAGTGCGGCAGGGCAGGGTAGTGGCTACACCTTC
>NA|NA|TRBV9|TRBJ1-1
CASSVDNMNTEAFF
TGTGCCAGCAGCGTAGACAACATGAACACTGAAGCTTTCTTT
>NA|NA|TRBV6-5|TRBJ2-7
CASSRTSYEQYF
TGTGCCAGCAGTCGCACTAGCTACGAGCAGTACTTC
>TRBD1|NA|TRBV6-1|TRBJ2-6
CASSETTGSAGANVLTF
TGTGCCAGCAGTGAGACGACAGGGTCGGCTGGGGCCAACGTCCTGACTTTC
>TRBD2|NA|TRBV25-1|TRBJ2-2
CASSDGGRAGGELFF
TGTGCCAGCAGTGACGGCGGGAGAGCGGGCGGGGAGCTGTTTTTT
>NA|once|TRBV5-4|TRBJ1-1
CASSFSLNTEAFF
TGTGCCAGCAGCTTCTCTTTGAACACTGAAGCTTTCTTT
>NA|NA|TRBV4-2|TRBJ2-3
CASSQGRERFTDTQYF
TGTGCCAGCAGCCAAGGGCGCGAGCGGTTCACAGATACGCAGTATTTT
>TRBD1|NA|TRBV9|TRBJ1-1
CASSVRPGGINTEAFF
TGTGCCAGCAGCGTCAGACCAGGGGGGATCAACACTGAAGCTTTCTTT
>NA|NA|TRBV5-1|TRBJ2-7
CASSLIPESYEQYF
TGCGCCAGCAGCTTGATTCCAGAATCCTACGAGCAGTACTTC
>NA|once|TRBV7-8|TRBJ2-7
CASSLRDFSYEQYF
TGTGCCAGCAGCTTAAGGGACTTCTCCTACGAGCAGTACTTC
>NA|NA|TRBV14|TRBJ2-2
CASSQVVGAGELFF
TGTGCCAGCAGCCAAGTTGTAGGAGCCGGGGAGCTGTTTTTT
>NA|once|TRBV27|TRBJ1-1
CASRIREGGTEAFF
TGTGCCAGCCGAATTCGGGAGGGGGGGACTGAAGCTTTCTTT
>NA|NA|TRBV7-3|TRBJ2-1
CASSLTLGGEPGEQFF
TGTGCCAGCAGCTTAACGTTAGGGGGAGAGCCGGGGGAGCAGTTCTTC
>NA|NA|TRBV27|TRBJ2-7
CASTFRPGNYEQYF
TGTGCCAGCACCTTCCGTCCGGGAAACTACGAGCAGTACTTC
>TRBD2|NA|TRBV4-2|TRBJ2-1
CASSQGLAGIYNEQFF
TGTGCCAGCAGCCAAGGCCTAGCGGGAATTTACAATGAGCAGTTCTTC
>NA|NA|TRBV4-2|TRBJ2-2
CASSQATGRAGELFF
TGTGCCAGCAGCCAAGCGACAGGCCGAGCCGGGGAGCTGTTTTTT
>TRBD1|NA|TRBV5-1|TRBJ2-7
CASSAQGYSYEQYF
TGCGCCAGCAGCGCACAGGGGTACTCCTACGAGCAGTACTTC
>TRBD1|NA|TRBV11-3|TRBJ1-2
CASSSQGVVNYGYTF
TGTGCCAGCAGCTCACAGGGGGTAGTGAACTATGGCTACACCTTC
>TRBD2|NA|TRBV5-1|TRBJ2-4
CASRLWDSTGLAGDKNIQYF
TGCGCCAGCAGACTATGGGACAGCACAGGACTAGCGGGAGACAAAAACATTCAGTACTTC
>NA|NA|TRBV27|TRBJ2-7
CASSFGRASYEQYF
TGTGCCAGCAGTTTTGGCAGGGCGAGCTACGAGCAGTACTTC
>TRBD2|NA|TRBV5-6|TRBJ2-5
CASSLLLAASETQYF
TGTGCCAGCAGCCTGTTACTAGCGGCCTCGGAGACCCAGTACTTC
>NA|NA|TRBV27|TRBJ2-1
CASTVDYSSGWNEQFF
TGTGCCAGCACCGTGGACTATTCGAGCGGGTGGAATGAGCAGTTCTTC
>TRBD1|NA|TRBV28|TRBJ1-5
CASRRGQGGGQPQHF
TGTGCCAGCAGGCGGGGACAGGGTGGGGGTCAGCCCCAGCATTTT
>NA|NA|TRBV7-8|TRBJ2-7
CASSTELTYEQYF
TGTGCCAGCAGTACCGAGCTAACCTACGAGCAGTACTTC
>TRBD1|NA|TRBV10-3|TRBJ1-1
CAISKQGKGTEAFF
TGTGCCATCAGCAAACAGGGGAAAGGCACTGAAGCTTTCTTT
>NA|NA|TRBV27|TRBJ1-1
CASSIQGGLEAFF
TGTGCCAGCAGTATACAGGGAGGGCTTGAAGCTTTCTTT
>NA|NA|TRBV7-9|TRBJ1-1
CASSLESTEAFF
TGTGCCAGCAGCTTAGAATCTACCGAAGCTTTCTTT
>TRBD2|NA|TRBV30|TRBJ2-7
CACVLAGGYEQYF
TGTGCCTGCGTCCTAGCGGGAGGGTACGAGCAGTACTTC
>TRBD2|NA|TRBV7-8|TRBJ2-7
CASSLELAGGSEQYF
TGTGCCAGCAGCTTAGAACTAGCGGGAGGGAGCGAGCAGTACTTC
>TRBD2|NA|TRBV7-6|TRBJ2-3
CASSLRILGGGSGSRVSDTQYF
TGTGCCAGCAGCTTAAGAATTTTAGGGGGAGGGAGCGGGAGTCGAGTCTCAGATACGCAGTATTTT
>TRBD2|NA|TRBV11-2|TRBJ2-7
CASSYGLAGVSEQYF
TGTGCCAGCAGCTATGGACTAGCGGGAGTTAGTGAGCAGTACTTC
>TRBD2|NA|TRBV5-1|TRBJ2-2
CASSLITSGNTGELFF
TGCGCCAGCAGCTTGATCACTAGCGGGAACACCGGGGAGCTGTTTTTT
>NA|NA|TRBV10-3|TRBJ2-3
CATWNQDSTFTDTQYF
TGTGCCACCTGGAACCAAGACAGTACATTCACAGATACGCAGTATTTT
>NA|NA|TRBV27|TRBJ1-1
CASSYWEGTEAFF
TGTGCCAGCAGTTATTGGGAGGGGACTGAAGCTTTCTTT
>NA|NA|TRBV5-1|TRBJ2-6
CASSWTDSGANVLTF
TGCGCCAGCAGCTGGACTGACTCTGGGGCCAACGTCCTGACTTTC
>NA|NA|TRBV18|TRBJ1-1
CASSPLEAFF
TGTGCCAGCTCACCCCTTGAAGCTTTCTTT
>TRBD1|NA|TRBV19|TRBJ1-5
CATRTGTANQPQHF
TGTGCCACGAGGACCGGGACAGCGAATCAGCCCCAGCATTTT
>NA|NA|TRBV18|TRBJ2-7
CASSPPMGVAYEQYF
TGTGCCAGCTCACCACCGATGGGAGTGGCCTACGAGCAGTACTTC
>NA|NA|TRBV29-1|TRBJ2-1
CSYHTPYINEQFF
TGCAGCTACCATACCCCTTACATCAATGAGCAGTTCTTC
>TRBD1|NA|TRBV11-2|TRBJ2-5
CASSRTGTAEETQYF
TGTGCCAGCAGCAGAACCGGGACAGCCGAAGAGACCCAGTACTTC
>TRBD1|NA|TRBV6-5|TRBJ2-1
CATYRGKKGEQFF
TGTGCTACTTACAGGGGCAAGAAGGGAGAGCAGTTCTTC
>NA|NA|TRBV7-9|TRBJ2-7
CASSLTPYEQYF
TGTGCCAGCAGCTTGACTCCGTACGAGCAGTACTTC
>NA|NA|TRBV27|TRBJ2-3
CASSLDHTSTDTQYF
TGTGCCAGCAGCCTAGACCATACTAGCACAGATACGCAGTATTTT
>TRBD1|NA|TRBV7-2|TRBJ2-1
CASSLGYRGLSYNEQFF
TGTGCCAGCAGCTTAGGCTACAGGGGGCTCTCCTACAATGAGCAGTTCTTC
>TRBD1|NA|TRBV5-4|TRBJ2-2
CASSFSGQVAAGELFF
TGTGCCAGCAGCTTCTCGGGACAGGTTGCCGCCGGGGAGCTGTTTTTT
>NA|NA|TRBV5-8|TRBJ2-7
CATKQDYEQYF
TGTGCCACCAAGCAGGACTACGAGCAGTACTTC
>TRBD1|few|TRBV19|TRBJ1-5
CASSGKGRGLRQPQHF
TGTGCCAGTAGTGGAAAGGGCAGGGGGCTCCGACAGCCCCAGCATTTT
>NA|NA|TRBV20-1|TRBJ1-2
CSATGVYGYTF
TGCAGTGCAACAGGAGTCTATGGCTACACCTTC
>NA|NA|TRBV27|TRBJ1-1
CASSPPGIHTEAFF
TGTGCCAGCAGCCCTCCCGGGATACACACTGAAGCTTTCTTT